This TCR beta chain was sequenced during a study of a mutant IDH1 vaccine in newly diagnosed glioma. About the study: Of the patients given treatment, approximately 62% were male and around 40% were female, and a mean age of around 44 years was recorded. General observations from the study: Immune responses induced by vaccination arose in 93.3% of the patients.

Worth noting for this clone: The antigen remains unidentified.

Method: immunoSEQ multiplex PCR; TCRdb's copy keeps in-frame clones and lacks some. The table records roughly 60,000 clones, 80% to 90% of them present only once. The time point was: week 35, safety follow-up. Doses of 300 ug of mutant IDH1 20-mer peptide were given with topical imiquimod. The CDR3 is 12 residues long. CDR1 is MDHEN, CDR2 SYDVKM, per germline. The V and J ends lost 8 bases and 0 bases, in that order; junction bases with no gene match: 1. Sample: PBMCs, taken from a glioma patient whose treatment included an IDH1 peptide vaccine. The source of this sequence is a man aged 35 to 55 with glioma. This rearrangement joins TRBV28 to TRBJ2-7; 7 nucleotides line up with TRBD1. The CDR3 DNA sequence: TGTGCCAGCTCAGGGGGCTCCTACGAGCAGTACTTC. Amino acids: CASSGGSYEQYF. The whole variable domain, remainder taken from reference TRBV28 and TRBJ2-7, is DVKVTQSSRYLVKRTGEKVFLECVQDMDHENMFWYRQDPGLGLRLIYFSYDVKMKEKGDIPEGYSVSREKKERFSLILESASTNQTSMYLCASSGGSYEQYFGPGTRLTVT.